The 10 T cell receptor beta chains below come from one sample, sequenced in a study of blood T cells in healthy people across ages. The second PCR ran about 6 to 12 cycles with a sample-barcoded 5' primer and J-beta primers. TCRdb re-analysed the 5' RACE reads in MiXCR, keeping a single row per CDR3 protein. The sample lists roughly 2 million distinct CDR3 sequences, about 50% occurring once. The material sequenced was blood. The receptor set was obtained from a woman aged 40 to 50 in good health.

V gene TRBV4-3 combines with J gene TRBJ2-1; 7 bases map to TRBD1. The V gene's germline CDR1 is LGHNA and CDR2 YSLEER. After removal of 4 bases from V and 4 bases from J, the junction contained 7 bases not matched to a gene. The CDR3 extends over 15 amino acids. The CDR3 reads CASSLFRTGYNEQFF. The DNA for the CDR3 is TGCGCCAGCAGCCTCTTCCGGACAGGTTACAATGAGCAGTTCTTC.

The chain has TRBV5-5 and TRBJ2-1; D perhaps matches TRBD1 (5 bases). The DNA end is a closer match to TRBJ2-7, so the J assignment may be wrong. This CDR3 comprises 16 residues. From germline, CDR1 is SGHKS and CDR2 YYEKEE (reference sequence). The CDR3 protein is CASSFREEGAYNEQYF. The DNA of the CDR3 is TGTGCCAGCAGCTTCCGCGAAGAAGGGGCCTACAATGAGCAGTACTTC.

This clonotype has just a few counts. This chain uses TRBV6-5 with TRBJ1-6; D ambiguous. The CDR3 consists of 14 residues. Per the germline V gene, CDR1 is MNHEY and CDR2 is SVGAGI. V shed 0 bases and J shed 4 bases, with 4 bases lying between them. Here the CDR3 reads CASSYSRYNSPLHF. As DNA, the CDR3 is TGTGCCAGCAGTTACTCGCGGTATAATTCACCCCTCCACTTT.

The chain is built from TRBV3-1 and TRBJ2-1; D might be TRBD1 or TRBD2, each matching 5 bases. CDR3 size: 17 residues. Looked up from germline, CDR1 is LGHDT and CDR2 is YNNKEL (reference sequence). Deletions cut 6 bases from V and 2 bases from J, with 20 bases between. Written as DNA, the CDR3 is TGTGCCAGCAGACAACATAACGGGGCTACAGCCTACAATGAGCAGTTCTTC. The encoded protein is CASRQHNGATAYNEQFF.

This clonotype was counted between two and nine times. J is TRBJ1-2 and V is TRBV20-1; unclear D gene. CDR1 and CDR2 (germline): DFQATT, SNEGSKA (reference sequence). Between the trimmed V and J ends, which lost 6 bases and 4 bases, there was a span of 12 bases. The CDR3 runs 12 residues. The CDR3 nucleotides are TGCAGTGCCCCCCCAGAAGTCTATGGCTACACCTTC. Protein: CSAPPEVYGYTF.

This clonotype turned up a few times. The chain links TRBV10-3 to TRBJ2-7, with D possibly called TRBD1 or TRBD2 (5 bases each). Germline assignment: CDR1 ENHRY and CDR2 SYGVKD. The CDR3 length is 15 residues. Trimming took off 0 bases at V and 3 bases at J, with 12 bases between the two ends. The DNA of the CDR3 is TGTGCCATCAGTGAGTCGCAGGGAGCGGTCTACGAGCAGTACTTC. This translates into CAISESQGAVYEQYF.

The chain links TRBV7-2 to TRBJ2-5; TRBD2 matches 10 bases. The CDR3 is 14 amino acids. The junction had 5 bases not matched to a gene; V was cut back by 5 bases and J by 5 bases. The germline V gene has CDR1 SGHTA and CDR2 FQGNSA. CDR3 protein: CASSRGLATETQYF. CDR3 sequence (DNA): TGTGCCAGCAGCCGGGGACTAGCGACCGAGACCCAGTACTTC.

J is TRBJ2-3 and V is TRBV4-3; D may correspond to TRBD1 or TRBD2 (5 bases each). CDR1 is LGHNA, CDR2 YSLEER, per germline. CDR3 length equals 13 residues. Trimming shortened V by 0 bases and J by 10 bases, and 11 bases separated the two germline ends. CDR3 in DNA: TGCGCCAGCAGCCAAGATATTAGAGGGGCGCAGTATTTT. Translating gives CASSQDIRGAQYF.

The chain uses TRBV7-9 and TRBJ1-5; D possibly corresponds to TRBD1 (6 bases). The CDR3 covers 15 residues. V dropped 2 bases and J dropped 0 bases, with 8 bases sitting between them. Germline CDR1 and CDR2: SEHNR and FQNEAQ (reference sequence). The CDR3 sequence: CASSLPTGSNQPQHF. The DNA of the CDR3 is TGTGCCAGCAGCTTACCGACAGGTAGCAATCAGCCCCAGCATTTT.

The chain employs TRBV5-1 and TRBJ2-3, with a possible D match to TRBD2 (6 bases). Germline CDR1 SGHRS, CDR2 YFSETQ. Trimming took off 5 bases at V and 4 bases at J, with 17 bases between the two ends. CDR3 size: 15 residues. The CDR3 sequence is CASRVLPGTPDTQYF. The CDR3 DNA is TGCGCCAGCAGGGTTCTTCCCGGGACTCCAGATACGCAGTATTTT.